The clone carrying this T cell receptor (beta chain) has more than one count but fewer than ten. The CDR3 length is 15 residues. The ends were cut back, 0 bases at V and 2 bases at J, with 11 bases in the middle. Germline CDR1 is MNHEY and CDR2 is SVGAGI. Both iRepertoire HTBI primers and Arm-PCR of CDR3 regions were used to build the TCR beta libraries. TCRdb fed the multiplex PCR reads into MiXCR, producing one record per CDR3 protein. The sample holds fewer than 650,000 distinct CDR3 sequences, 16% seen once. The data originate from a study of regulatory T cells in long-lasting Graves disease. Regarding time point: newly diagnosed GD, antithyroid drugs for less than 3 months. With RNA extracted from PBMCs as input, the TCR library was made. This sample also belongs to another study, concerning T cells in Graves' hyperthyroidism and ophthalmopathy.

V usage is TRBV6-5 and J usage is TRBJ2-7; no clear D gene. The sample in question was peripheral blood mononuclear cells (PBMCs), obtained at new diagnosis, from a patient treated with antithyroid drugs. This TCR came from a woman in her 30s with Graves disease. CDR3 amino acids: CASSYSNPGAYEQYF. The CDR3 nucleotides are TGTGCCAGCAGTTACTCGAATCCAGGCGCCTACGAGCAGTACTTC.